This T cell receptor beta chain was sequenced for a study of CD8 T cells in ankylosing spondylitis (dated by TCRdb to about 2017). As for the study more broadly: To find TCR variants linked to disease, the study profiled T cell receptor beta repertoires in ankylosing spondylitis patients and healthy donors. The full study cohort comprised around 25 ankylosing spondylitis patients and 110 or so healthy donors. Peripheral blood samples were taken, and synovial fluid was additionally collected from ankylosing spondylitis patients. Overall study outcomes, separate from this receptor: Significant enrichment of the disease-linked clones was reported in matched synovial fluid samples from ankylosing spondylitis patients. Blood from ankylosing spondylitis patients appeared to be characterized by a TCR beta motif made up of eight highly homologous amino acid variants. Some motif variants had previously been reported in the synovial fluid and blood of reactive arthritis patients, which suggests shared mechanisms of disease initiation. The disease-linked clones had a CD8+ phenotype and were found at relatively low frequencies in peripheral blood.

Regarding this clonotype: The target of this receptor is not known. Per-nucleotide qualities are absent, and no much larger clonotype sits a single base away.

The listed sequencing device is Illumina HiSeq 2500. Quantitative 5'-RACE with molecular barcodes was the method used to prepare the TCR beta libraries. Under the source paper's analysis protocol: A new computational method, built on a probabilistic model of VDJ rearrangement, was used to identify disease-linked TCR variants. TCRdb reprocessing: public reads trimmed at Q25 with fastp, clones called with MiXCR, in-frame beta chains kept. Rows are combined by CDR3 protein, so each entry shows the most common genes and DNA. The V and J calls and clone size come from TCRdb's table, not from the authors' own analysis. The table for this sample lists approximately 42,000 distinct CDR3 sequences; about 11% of them were counted only once. Together, the top ten hold 1.1% to 1.5% of the sample. The CDR3 has 14 amino acids, counting the end cysteine and phenylalanine. The entry retains the CDR3 DNA only, 42 bases that are in frame from base 1. The CDR1 and CDR2 encoded by the germline V gene (reference sequence) are LNHDA and SQIVND. V is pared back by 3 bases and J by 2 bases, with 11 bases lying between the germline termini.

The sequencing sample was made of blood, either unsorted or a sorted T cell fraction (not recorded which). The clonotype was recovered from a male donor with ankylosing spondylitis or in good health (not recorded which). The receptor chain draws on TRBV19 and TRBJ2-7; TRBD1 is perhaps the D gene, given 6 matching bases. The CDR3 corresponds to CASSIHRATYEQYF. The nucleotides are TGTGCCAGTAGTATTCACAGGGCAACCTACGAGCAGTACTTC.